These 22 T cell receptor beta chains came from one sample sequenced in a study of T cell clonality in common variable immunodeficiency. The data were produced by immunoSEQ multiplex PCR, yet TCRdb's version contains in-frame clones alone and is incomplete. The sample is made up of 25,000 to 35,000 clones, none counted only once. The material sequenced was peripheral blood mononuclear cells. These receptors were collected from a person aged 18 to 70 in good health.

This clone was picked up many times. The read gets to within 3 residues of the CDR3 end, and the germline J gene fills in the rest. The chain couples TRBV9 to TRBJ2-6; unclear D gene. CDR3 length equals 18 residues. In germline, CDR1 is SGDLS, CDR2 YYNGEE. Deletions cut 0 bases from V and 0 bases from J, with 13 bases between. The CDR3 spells CASSVDVRPSSGANVLTF. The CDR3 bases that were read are TGTGCCAGCAGCGTAGATGTCAGGCCCAGCTCTGGGGCCAACGTC.

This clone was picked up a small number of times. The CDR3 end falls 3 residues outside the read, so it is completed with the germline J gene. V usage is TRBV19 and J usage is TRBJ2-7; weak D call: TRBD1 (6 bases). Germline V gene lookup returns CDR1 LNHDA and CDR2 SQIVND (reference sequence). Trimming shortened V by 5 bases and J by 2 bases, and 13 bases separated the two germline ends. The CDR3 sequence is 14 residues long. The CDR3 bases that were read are TGTGCCAGTAGTTTGGCAGGGGCCGCCTACGAG. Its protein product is CASSLAGAAYE. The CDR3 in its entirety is CASSLAGAAYEQYF.

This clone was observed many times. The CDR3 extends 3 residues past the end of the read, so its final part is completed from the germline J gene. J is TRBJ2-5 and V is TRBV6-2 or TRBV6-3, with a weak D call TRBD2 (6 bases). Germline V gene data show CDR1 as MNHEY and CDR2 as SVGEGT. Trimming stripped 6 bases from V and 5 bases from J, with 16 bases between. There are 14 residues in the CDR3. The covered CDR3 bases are TGTGCCAGCAGAGGGCACTCGGCGGGGGAGACC. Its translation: CASRGHSAGET. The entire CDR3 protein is CASRGHSAGETQYF.

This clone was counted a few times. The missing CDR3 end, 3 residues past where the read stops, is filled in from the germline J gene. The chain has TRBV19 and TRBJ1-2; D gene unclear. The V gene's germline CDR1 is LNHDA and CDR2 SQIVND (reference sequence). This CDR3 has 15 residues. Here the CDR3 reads CASSARLAGAYDYTF. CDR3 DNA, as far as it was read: TGTGCCAGTAGTGCGCGACTAGCGGGAGCCTACGAC.

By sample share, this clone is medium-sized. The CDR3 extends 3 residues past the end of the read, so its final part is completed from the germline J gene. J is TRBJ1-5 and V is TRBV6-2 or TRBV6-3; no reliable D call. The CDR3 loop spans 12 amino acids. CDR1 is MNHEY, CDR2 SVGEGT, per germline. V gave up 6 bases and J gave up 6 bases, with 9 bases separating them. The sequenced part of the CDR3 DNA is TGTGCCAGCAGACAGAGTTTTCAGCCC. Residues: CASRQSFQP. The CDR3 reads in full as CASRQSFQPQHF.

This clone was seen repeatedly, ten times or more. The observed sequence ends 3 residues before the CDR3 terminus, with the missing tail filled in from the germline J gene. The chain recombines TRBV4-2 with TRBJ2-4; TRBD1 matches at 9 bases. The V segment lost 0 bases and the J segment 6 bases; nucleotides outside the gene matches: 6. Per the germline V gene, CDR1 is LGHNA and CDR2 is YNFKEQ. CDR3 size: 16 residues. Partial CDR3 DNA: TGTGCCAGCAGCCAAGAAAGGGGACAGGGTAGAAACATT. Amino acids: CASSQERGQGRNI. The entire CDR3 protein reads CASSQERGQGRNIQYF.

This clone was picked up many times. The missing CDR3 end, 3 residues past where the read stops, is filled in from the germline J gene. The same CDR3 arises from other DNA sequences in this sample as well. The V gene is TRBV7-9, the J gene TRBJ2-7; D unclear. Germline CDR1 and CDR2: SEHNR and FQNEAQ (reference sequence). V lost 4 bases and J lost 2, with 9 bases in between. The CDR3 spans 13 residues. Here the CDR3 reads CASSSGRAYEQYF. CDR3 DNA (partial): TGTGCCAGCAGCTCCGGAAGGGCCTACGAG.

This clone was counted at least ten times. CDR3 region: CASSLGQDPLLEQYF. Partial CDR3 DNA: TGCGCCAGCAGCCTTGGACAGGATCCACTACTCGAG. This chain connects TRBV5-1 to TRBJ2-7; 7 bases map to TRBD1. The read terminates 3 residues ahead of where the CDR3 ends, so the germline J gene completes it. With V trimmed by 4 bases and J by 6 bases, 13 bases remained unmatched. The CDR3 is made up of 15 amino acids. Germline V gene data show CDR1 as SGHRS and CDR2 as YFSETQ.

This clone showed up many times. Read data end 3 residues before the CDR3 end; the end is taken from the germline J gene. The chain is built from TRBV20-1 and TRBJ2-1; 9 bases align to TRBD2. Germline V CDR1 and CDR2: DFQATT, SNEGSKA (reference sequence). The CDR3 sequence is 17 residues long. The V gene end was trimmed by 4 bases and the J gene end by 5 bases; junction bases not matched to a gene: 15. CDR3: CSAKRSGLAMTHNEQFF. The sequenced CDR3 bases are TGCAGTGCTAAGAGGTCCGGACTAGCGATGACCCACAATGAG.

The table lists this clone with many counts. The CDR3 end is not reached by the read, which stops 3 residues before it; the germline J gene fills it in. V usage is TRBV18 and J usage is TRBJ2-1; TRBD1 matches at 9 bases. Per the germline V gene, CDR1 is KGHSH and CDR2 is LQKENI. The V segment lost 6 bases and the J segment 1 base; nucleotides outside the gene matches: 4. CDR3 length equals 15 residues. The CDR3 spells CASSPGTGSYNEQFF. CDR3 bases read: TGTGCCAGCTCGCCCGGGACAGGGTCCTACAATGAG.

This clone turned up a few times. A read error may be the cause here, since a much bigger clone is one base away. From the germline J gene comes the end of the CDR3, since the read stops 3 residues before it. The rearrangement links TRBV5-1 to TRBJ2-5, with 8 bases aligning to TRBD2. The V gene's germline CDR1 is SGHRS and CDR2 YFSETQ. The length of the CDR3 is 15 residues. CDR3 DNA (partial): TGCGCCAGCAGCTTGGTACCGGGGGGGTCAGATACC. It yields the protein CASSLVPGGSDT. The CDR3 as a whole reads CASSLVPGGSDTQYF.

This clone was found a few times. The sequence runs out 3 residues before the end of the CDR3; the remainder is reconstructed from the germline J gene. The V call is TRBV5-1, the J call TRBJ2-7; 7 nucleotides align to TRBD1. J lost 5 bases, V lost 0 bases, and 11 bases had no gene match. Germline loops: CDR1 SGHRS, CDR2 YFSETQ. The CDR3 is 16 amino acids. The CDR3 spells CASSLATGTVSDEQYF. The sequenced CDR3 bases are TGCGCCAGCAGCTTGGCAACCGGGACAGTGTCCGACGAG.

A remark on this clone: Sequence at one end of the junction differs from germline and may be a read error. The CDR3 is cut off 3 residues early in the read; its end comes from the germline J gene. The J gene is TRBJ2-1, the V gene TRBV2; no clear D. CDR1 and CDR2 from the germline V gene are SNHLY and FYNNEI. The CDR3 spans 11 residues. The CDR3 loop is CTSRKADEQFF. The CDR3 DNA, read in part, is TGTACCAGCAGGAAGGCAGATGAG.

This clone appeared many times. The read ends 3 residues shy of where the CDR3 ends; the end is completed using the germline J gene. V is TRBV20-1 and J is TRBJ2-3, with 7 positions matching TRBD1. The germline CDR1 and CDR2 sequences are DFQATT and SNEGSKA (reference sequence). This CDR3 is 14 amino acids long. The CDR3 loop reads CSARVPKGAGTQYF. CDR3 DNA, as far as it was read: TGCAGTGCTAGAGTACCGAAGGGGGCCGGGACG.

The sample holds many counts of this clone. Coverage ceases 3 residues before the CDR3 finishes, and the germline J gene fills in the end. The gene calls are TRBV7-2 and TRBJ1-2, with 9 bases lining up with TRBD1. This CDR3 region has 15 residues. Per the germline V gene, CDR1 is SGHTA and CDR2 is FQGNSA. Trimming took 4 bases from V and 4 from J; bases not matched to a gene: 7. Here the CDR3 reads CASSSPDRGPYGYTF. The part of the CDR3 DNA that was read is TGTGCCAGCAGCTCACCGGACAGGGGTCCCTATGGC. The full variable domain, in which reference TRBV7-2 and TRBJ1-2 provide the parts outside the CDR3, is GAGVSQSPSNKVTEKGKDVELRCDPISGHTALYWYRQSLGQGLEFLIYFQGNSAPDKSGLPSDRFSAERTGGSVSTLTIQRTQQEDSAVYLCASSSPDRGPYGYTFGSGTRLTVV.

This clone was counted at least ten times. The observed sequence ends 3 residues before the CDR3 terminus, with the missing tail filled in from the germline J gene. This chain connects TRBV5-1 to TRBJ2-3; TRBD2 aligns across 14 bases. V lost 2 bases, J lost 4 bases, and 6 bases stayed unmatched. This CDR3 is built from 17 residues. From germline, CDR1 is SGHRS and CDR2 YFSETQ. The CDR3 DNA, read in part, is TGCGCCAGCAGCTTTTCTCCGACTAGCGGGGGGGCAGATACG. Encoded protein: CASSFSPTSGGADT. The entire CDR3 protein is CASSFSPTSGGADTQYF.

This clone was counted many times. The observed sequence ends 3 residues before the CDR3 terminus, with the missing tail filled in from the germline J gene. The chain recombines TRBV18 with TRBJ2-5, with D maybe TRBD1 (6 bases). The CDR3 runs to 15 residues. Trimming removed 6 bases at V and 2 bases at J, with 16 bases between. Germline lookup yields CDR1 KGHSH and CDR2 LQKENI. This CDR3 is CASSNREWVQETQYF. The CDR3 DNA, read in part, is TGTGCCAGCTCTAACAGGGAGTGGGTACAAGAGACC.

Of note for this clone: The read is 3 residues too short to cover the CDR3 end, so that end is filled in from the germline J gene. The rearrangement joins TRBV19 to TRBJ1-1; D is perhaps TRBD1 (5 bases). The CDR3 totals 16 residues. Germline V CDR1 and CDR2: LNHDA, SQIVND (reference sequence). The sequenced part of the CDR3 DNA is TGTGCCACCCGAAGACAGCTTACTTCAACTAATGAAAAA. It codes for CATRRQLTSTNEK. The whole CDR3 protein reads CATRRQLTSTNEKAFF. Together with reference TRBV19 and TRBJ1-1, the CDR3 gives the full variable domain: DGGITQSPKYLFRKEGQNVTLSCEQNLNHDAMYWYRQDPGQGLRLIYYSQIVNDFQKGDIAEGYSVSREKKESFPLTVTSAQKNPTAFYLCATRRQLTSTNEKAFFGQGTRLTVV.

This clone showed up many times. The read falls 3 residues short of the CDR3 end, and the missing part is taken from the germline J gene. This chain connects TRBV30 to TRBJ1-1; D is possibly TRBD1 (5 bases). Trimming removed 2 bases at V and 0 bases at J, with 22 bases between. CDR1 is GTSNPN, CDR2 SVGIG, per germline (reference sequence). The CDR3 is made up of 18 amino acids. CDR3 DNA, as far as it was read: TGTGCCTGGAGTCCCCGGGGGAGGAGGGTACTTATGAACACTGAA. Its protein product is CAWSPRGRRVLMNTE. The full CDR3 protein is CAWSPRGRRVLMNTEAFF. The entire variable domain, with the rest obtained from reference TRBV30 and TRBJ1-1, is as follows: SQTIHQWPATLVQPVGSPLSLECTVEGTSNPNLYWYRQAAGRGLQLLFYSVGIGQISSEVPQNLSASRPQDRQFILSSKKLLLSDSGFYLCAWSPRGRRVLMNTEAFFGQGTRLTVV.

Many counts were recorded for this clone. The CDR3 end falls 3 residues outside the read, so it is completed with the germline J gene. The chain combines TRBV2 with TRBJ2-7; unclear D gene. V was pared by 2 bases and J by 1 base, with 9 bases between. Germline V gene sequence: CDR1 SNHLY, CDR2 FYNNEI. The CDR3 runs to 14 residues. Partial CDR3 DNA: TGTGCCAGCAGTGAAAGGGCACAGTCCTACGAG. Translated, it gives CASSERAQSYE. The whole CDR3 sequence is CASSERAQSYEQYF. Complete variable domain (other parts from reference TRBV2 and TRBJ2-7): EPEVTQTPSHQVTQMGQEVILRCVPISNHLYFYWYRQILGQKVEFLVSFYNNEISEKSEIFDDQFSVERPDGSNFTLKIRSTKLEDSAMYFCASSERAQSYEQYFGPGTRLTVT.

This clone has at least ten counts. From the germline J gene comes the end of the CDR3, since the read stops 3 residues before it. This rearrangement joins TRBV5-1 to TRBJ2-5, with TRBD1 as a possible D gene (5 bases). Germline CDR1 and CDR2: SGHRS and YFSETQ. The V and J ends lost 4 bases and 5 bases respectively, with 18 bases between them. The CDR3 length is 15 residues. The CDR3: CASSLRRGSGETQYF. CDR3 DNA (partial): TGCGCCAGCAGCCTAAGGAGAGGATCAGGGGAGACC. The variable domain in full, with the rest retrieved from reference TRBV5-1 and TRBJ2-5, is KAGVTQTPRYLIKTRGQQVTLSCSPISGHRSVSWYQQTPGQGLQFLFEYFSETQRNKGNFPGRFSGRQFSNSRSEMNVSTLELGDSALYLCASSLRRGSGETQYFGPGTRLLVL.

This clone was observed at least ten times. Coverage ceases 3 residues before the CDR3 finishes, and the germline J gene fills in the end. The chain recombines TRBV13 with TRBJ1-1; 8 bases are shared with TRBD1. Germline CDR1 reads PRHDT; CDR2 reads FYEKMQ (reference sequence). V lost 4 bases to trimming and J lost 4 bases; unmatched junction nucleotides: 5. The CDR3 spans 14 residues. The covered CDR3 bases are TGTGCCAGCAGCTCTGGACAGGGAAGCACTGAA. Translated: CASSSGQGSTE. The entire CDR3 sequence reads CASSSGQGSTEAFF.